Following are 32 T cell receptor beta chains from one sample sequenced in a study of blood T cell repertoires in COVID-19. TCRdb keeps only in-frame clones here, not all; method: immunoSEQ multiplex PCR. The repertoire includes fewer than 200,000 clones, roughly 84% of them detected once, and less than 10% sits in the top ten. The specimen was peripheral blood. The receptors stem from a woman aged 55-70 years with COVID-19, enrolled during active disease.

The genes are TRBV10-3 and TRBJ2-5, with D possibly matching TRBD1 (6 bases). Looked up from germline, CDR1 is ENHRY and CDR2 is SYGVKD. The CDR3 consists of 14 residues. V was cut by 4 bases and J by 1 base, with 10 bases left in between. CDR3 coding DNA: TGTGCCATCAGTGCTCGGACAGCCCAAGAGACCCAGTACTTC. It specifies CAISARTAQETQYF.

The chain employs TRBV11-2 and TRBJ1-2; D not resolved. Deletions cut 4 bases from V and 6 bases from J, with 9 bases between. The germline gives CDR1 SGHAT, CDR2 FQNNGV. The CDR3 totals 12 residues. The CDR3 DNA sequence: TGTGCCAGCAGCTCCCCGGTCGATGGCTACACCTTC. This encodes CASSSPVDGYTF.

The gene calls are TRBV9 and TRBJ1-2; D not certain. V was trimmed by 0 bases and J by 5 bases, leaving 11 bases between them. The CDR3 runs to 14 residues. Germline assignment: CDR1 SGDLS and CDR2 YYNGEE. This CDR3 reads CASSVEPGGYGYTF. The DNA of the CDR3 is TGTGCCAGCAGCGTAGAACCGGGTGGGTATGGCTACACCTTC.

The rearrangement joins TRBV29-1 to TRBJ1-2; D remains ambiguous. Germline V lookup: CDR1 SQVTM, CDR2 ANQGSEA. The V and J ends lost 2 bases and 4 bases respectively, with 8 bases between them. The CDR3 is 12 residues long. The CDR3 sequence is CSVEKPGYGYTF. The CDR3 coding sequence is TGCAGCGTTGAAAAGCCAGGCTATGGCTACACCTTC.

The CDR3 bases are TGTGCCAGCAGCGTGGATGGCAGGGCCAATCAGCCCCAGCATTTT. Translated: CASSVDGRANQPQHF. The chain has TRBV9 and TRBJ1-5; TRBD1 might be the D (5 bases). The CDR3 covers 15 residues. V shed 2 bases and J shed 3 bases, with 12 bases lying between them. Per germline, CDR1 SGDLS and CDR2 YYNGEE.

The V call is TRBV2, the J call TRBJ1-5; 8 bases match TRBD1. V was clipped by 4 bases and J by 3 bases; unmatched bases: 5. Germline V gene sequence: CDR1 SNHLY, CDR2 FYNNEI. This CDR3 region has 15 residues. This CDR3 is CASSGRDRFNQPQHF. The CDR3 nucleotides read TGTGCCAGCAGTGGTCGGGACAGGTTCAATCAGCCCCAGCATTTT.

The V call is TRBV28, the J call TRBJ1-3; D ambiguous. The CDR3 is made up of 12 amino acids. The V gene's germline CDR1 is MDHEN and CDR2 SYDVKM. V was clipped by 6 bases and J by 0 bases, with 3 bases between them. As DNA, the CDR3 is TGTGCCAGCAGCCTCTCTGGAAACACCATATATTTT. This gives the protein CASSLSGNTIYF.

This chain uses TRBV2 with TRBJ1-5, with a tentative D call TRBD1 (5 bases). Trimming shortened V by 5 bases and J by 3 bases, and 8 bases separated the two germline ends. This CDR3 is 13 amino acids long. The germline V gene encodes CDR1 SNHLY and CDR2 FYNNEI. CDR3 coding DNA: TGTGCCAGCAGTCCAGGGCCCAATCAGCCCCAGCATTTT. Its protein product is CASSPGPNQPQHF.

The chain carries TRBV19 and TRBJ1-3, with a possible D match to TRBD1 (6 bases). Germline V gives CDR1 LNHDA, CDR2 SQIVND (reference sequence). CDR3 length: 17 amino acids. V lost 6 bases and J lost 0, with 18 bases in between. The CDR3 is CASSSGSGQFSGNTIYF. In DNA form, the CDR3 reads TGTGCCAGTAGCAGCGGCTCCGGACAGTTCTCTGGAAACACCATATATTTT.

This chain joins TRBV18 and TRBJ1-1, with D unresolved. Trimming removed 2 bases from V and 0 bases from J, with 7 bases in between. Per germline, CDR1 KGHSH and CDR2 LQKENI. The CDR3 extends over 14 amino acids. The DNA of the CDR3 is TGTGCCAGCTCACCAGCGATTATGAACACTGAAGCTTTCTTT. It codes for CASSPAIMNTEAFF.

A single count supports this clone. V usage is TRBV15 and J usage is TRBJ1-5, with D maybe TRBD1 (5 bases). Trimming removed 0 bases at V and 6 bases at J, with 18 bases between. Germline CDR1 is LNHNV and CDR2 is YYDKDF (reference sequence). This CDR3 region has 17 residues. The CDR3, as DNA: TGTGCCACCAGCAGAGAGTCGGCAGGGTTAAGGGTTCAGCCCCAGCATTTT. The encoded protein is CATSRESAGLRVQPQHF.

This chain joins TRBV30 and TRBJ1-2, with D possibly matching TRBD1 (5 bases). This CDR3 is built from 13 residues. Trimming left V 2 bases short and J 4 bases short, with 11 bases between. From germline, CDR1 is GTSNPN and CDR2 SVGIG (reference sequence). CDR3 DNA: TGTGCCTGGAGTAATCAGGGCTCCTATGGCTACACCTTC. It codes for CAWSNQGSYGYTF.

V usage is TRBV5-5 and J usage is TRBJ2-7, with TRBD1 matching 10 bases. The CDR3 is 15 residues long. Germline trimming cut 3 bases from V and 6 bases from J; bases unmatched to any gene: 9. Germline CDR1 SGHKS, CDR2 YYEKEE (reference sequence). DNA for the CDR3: TGTGCCAGCAGCTCTACCTCCTGGACAGGGGGCGAGCAGTACGTC. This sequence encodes CASSSTSWTGGEQYV.

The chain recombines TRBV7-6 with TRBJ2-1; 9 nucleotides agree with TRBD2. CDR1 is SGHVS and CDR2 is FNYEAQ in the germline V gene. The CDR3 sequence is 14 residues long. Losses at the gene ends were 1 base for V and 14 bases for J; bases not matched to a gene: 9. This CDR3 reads CASSLDVTGTSKFF. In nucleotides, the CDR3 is TGTGCCAGCAGCTTAGACGTTACCGGGACTAGCAAGTTCTTC.

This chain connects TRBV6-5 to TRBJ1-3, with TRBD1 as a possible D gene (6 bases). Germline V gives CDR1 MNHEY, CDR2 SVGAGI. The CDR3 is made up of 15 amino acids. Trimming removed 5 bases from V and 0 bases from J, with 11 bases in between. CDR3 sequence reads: CASSPDSFSGNTIYF. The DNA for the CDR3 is TGTGCCAGCAGTCCGGACAGCTTCTCTGGAAACACCATATATTTT.

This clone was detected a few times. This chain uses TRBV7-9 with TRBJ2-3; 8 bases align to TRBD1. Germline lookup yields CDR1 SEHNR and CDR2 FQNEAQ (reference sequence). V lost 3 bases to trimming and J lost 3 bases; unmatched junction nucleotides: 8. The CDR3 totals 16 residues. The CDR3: CASSLTGTGVTDTQYF. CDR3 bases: TGTGCCAGCAGCTTGACCGGGACAGGAGTTACAGATACGCAGTATTTT.

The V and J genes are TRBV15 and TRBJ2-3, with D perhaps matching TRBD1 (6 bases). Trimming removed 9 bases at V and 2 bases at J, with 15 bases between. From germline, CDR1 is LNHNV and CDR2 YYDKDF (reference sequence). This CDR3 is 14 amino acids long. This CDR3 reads CATGGQRPTDTQYF. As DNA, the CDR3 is TGTGCCACAGGGGGACAACGCCCCACAGATACGCAGTATTTT. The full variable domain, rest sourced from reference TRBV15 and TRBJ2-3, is DAMVIQNPRYQVTQFGKPVTLSCSQTLNHNVMYWYQQKSSQAPKLLFHYYDKDFNNEADTPDNFQSRRPNTSFCFLDIRSPGLGDTAMYLCATGGQRPTDTQYFGPGTRLTVL.

CDR3 sequence reads: CASSLGSSTNEKLFF. As DNA, the CDR3 is TGCGCCAGCAGCTTGGGGAGCTCAACTAATGAAAAACTGTTTTTT. The V and J genes are TRBV5-1 and TRBJ1-4, with D uncertain. Germline assignment: CDR1 SGHRS and CDR2 YFSETQ. The CDR3 consists of 15 residues. The germline V and J ends were trimmed by 0 bases and 0 bases, with 6 bases remaining between them.

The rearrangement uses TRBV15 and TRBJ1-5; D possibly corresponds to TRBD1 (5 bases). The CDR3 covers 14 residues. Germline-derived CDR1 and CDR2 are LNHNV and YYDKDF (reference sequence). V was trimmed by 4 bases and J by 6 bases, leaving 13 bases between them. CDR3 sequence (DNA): TGTGCCACCAGCACAGACCGGGGGGTTCAGCCCCAGCATTTT. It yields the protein CATSTDRGVQPQHF. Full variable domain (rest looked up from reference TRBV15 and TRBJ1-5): DAMVIQNPRYQVTQFGKPVTLSCSQTLNHNVMYWYQQKSSQAPKLLFHYYDKDFNNEADTPDNFQSRRPNTSFCFLDIRSPGLGDTAMYLCATSTDRGVQPQHFGDGTRLSIL.

The CDR3 is CATSDSASGRAEDTGELFF. The CDR3 bases are TGTGCCACCAGTGATTCGGCTAGCGGGAGGGCCGAAGACACCGGGGAGCTGTTTTTT. This rearrangement joins TRBV24-1 to TRBJ2-2; 12 bases are shared with TRBD2. The V gene's germline CDR1 is KGHDR and CDR2 SFDVKD. Germline trimming cut 2 bases from V and 3 bases from J; bases unmatched to any gene: 9. CDR3 length: 19 amino acids.

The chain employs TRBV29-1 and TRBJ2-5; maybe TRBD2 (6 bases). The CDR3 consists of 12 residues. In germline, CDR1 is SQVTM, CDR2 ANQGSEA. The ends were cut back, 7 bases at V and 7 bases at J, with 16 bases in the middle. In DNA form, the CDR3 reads TGCAGCGCCCAACGGGGGACGGGGACCCAGTACTTC. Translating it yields CSAQRGTGTQYF.

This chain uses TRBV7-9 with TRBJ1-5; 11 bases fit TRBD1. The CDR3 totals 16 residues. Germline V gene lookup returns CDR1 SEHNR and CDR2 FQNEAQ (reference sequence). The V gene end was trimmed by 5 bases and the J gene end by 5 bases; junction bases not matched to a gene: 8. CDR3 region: CASSSSGTGGHQPQHF. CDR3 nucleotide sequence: TGTGCCAGCAGCAGCTCCGGGACAGGGGGACATCAGCCCCAGCATTTT.

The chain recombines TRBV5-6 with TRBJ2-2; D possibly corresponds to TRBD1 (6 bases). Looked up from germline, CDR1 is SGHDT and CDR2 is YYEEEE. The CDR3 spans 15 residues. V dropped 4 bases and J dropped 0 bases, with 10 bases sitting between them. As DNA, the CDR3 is TGTGCCAGCAGCATGGACAGCTCGAACACCGGGGAGCTGTTTTTT. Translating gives CASSMDSSNTGELFF.

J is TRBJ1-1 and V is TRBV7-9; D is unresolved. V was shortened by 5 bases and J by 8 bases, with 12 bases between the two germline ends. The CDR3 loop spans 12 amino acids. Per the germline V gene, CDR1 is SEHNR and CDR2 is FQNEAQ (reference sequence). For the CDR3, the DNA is TGTGCCAGCAGCCGGGAGGAGACAGAAGCTTTCTTT. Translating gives CASSREETEAFF.

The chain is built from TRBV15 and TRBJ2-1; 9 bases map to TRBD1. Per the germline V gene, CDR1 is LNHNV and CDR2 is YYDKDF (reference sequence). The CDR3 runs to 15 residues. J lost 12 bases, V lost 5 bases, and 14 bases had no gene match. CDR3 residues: CATSADRGRSWGQFF. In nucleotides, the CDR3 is TGTGCCACCAGCGCGGACAGGGGCCGTTCGTGGGGGCAGTTCTTC.

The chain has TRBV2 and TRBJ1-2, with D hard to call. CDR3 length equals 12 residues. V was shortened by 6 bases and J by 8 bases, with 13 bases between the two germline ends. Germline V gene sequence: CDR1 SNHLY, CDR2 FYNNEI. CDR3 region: CASRTLGGGYTF. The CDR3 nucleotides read TGTGCCAGCAGAACTTTAGGAGGAGGCTACACCTTC.

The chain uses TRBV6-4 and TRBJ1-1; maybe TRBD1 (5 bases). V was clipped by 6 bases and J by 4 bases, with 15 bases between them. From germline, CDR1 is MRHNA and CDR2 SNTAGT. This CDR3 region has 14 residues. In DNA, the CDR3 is TGTGCCAGCAGAAGACAGCCGGGAGGCACTGAAGCTTTCTTT. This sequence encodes CASRRQPGGTEAFF.

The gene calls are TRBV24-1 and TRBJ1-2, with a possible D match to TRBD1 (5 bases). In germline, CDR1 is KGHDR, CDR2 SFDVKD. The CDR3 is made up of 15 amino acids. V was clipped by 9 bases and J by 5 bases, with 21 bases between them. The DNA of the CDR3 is TGTGCCACCTGCCGTCCGACAGTTCCTCCATATGGCTACACCTTC. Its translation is CATCRPTVPPYGYTF.

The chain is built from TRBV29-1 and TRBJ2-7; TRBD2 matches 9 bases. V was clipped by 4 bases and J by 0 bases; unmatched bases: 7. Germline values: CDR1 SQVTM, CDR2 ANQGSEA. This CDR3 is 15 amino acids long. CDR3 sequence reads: CSVGESRGGSYEQYF. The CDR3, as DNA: TGCAGCGTTGGAGAGTCGCGGGGGGGCTCCTACGAGCAGTACTTC.

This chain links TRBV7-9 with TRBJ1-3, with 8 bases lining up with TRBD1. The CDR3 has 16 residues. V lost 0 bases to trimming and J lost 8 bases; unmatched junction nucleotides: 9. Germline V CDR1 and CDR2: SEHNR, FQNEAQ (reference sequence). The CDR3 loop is CASSLASGQDSDTIYF. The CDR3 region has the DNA TGTGCCAGCAGCTTAGCATCGGGACAGGATTCTGACACCATATATTTT.

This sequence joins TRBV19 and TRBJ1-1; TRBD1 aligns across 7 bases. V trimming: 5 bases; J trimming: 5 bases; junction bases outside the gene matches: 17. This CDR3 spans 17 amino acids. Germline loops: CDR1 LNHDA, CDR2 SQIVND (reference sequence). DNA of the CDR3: TGTGCCAGTAGTTCCCTCCGGGGGCCGACAGGGCGGACTGAAGCTTTCTTT. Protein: CASSSLRGPTGRTEAFF.

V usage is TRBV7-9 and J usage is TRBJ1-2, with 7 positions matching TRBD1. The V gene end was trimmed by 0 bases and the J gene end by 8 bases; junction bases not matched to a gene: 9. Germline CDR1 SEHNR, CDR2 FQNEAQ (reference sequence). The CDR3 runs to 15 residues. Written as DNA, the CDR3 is TGTGCCAGCAGCTTAGCCGGAGGGGGCGAAGGAGGCTACACCTTC. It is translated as CASSLAGGGEGGYTF.